The present T cell receptor beta chain was sequenced within a study of blood T cell repertoires in COVID-19. Whole-study context: Researchers got acute and convalescent COVID-19 samples from the United States, Italy and Spain. PBMCs, B-cell-depleted T cells, or T cells were the source of the cDNA or gDNA that made up the material.

As processed by the authors: Estimates of nucleated cell counts were drawn from the amplification of reference gene primers. Measured with immunoSEQ multiplex PCR; TCRdb has only the in-frame clones, and not every one. Clone size and V and J calls were adopted from that table, with D and trimming inferred from the DNA. The profile shows under 130,000 clones, more than 70% of them singletons. Germline V lookup: CDR1 MNHNY, CDR2 SVGAGI (reference sequence). The CDR3 consists of 15 residues. J was trimmed by 4 bases and V by 6 bases; bases with no gene match: 5. This sequence joins TRBV6-6 and TRBJ2-1, with TRBD2 matching over 11 bases. The sequenced sample was peripheral blood. The TCR sequence derives from a woman between 55 and 75 years old with acute or convalescent COVID-19. CDR3 bases: TGTGCCAGCAGCCGGGGACTAGCGGATTACAATGAGCAGTTCTTC. Protein sequence: CASSRGLADYNEQFF.